This passage covers 22 T cell receptor beta chains from one sample sequenced in a study of cytotoxic CD8 clonotypes in ibrutinib-treated CLL. Profiling relied on immunoSEQ multiplex PCR, and the TCRdb table lists in-frame clones only, not all of them. The table shows 150,000 or so clones, with less than 85% occurring only once. The specimen comprised PBMCs, sampled after 24 months of ibrutinib treatment. These receptors came from a human donor with chronic lymphocytic leukemia.

The chain links TRBV5-6 to TRBJ1-1, with D uncertain. Per germline, CDR1 SGHDT and CDR2 YYEEEE. V gave up 0 bases and J gave up 3 bases, with 12 bases separating them. The CDR3 is made up of 15 amino acids. CDR3 nucleotide sequence: TGTGCCAGCAGCTTGGCCAGTTTCTCCGACACTGAAGCTTTCTTT. It specifies CASSLASFSDTEAFF. The full variable domain, in which reference TRBV5-6 and TRBJ1-1 provide the parts outside the CDR3, is DAGVTQSPTHLIKTRGQQVTLRCSPKSGHDTVSWYQQALGQGPQFIFQYYEEEERQRGNFPDRFSGHQFPNYSSELNVNALLLGDSALYLCASSLASFSDTEAFFGQGTRLTVV.

This clone has a handful of counts. The genes are TRBV12-5 and TRBJ1-6, with no clear D. The V end was cut by 1 base, the J end by 9 bases, with 10 bases between. Germline CDR1 reads LGHNT; CDR2 reads FRNRAP. The CDR3 covers 14 residues. Written as DNA, the CDR3 is TGTGCTAGTGGTTTGGAGGGCCTAGGTTCACCCCTCCACTTT. Amino acid sequence: CASGLEGLGSPLHF.

This rearrangement joins TRBV7-2 to TRBJ2-5; tentative D call: TRBD2 (6 bases). The V end lost 10 bases, the J end lost 5 bases, and 17 bases lay between the germline ends. CDR3 length equals 13 residues. The V gene's germline CDR1 is SGHTA and CDR2 FQGNSA. CDR3 amino acids: CAIQRALGETQYF. The CDR3 DNA reads as TGTGCCATCCAGCGGGCCCTGGGGGAGACCCAGTACTTC.

CDR3 nucleotide sequence: TGCGCCAGCAGCTTCAATGGCCCAAGGGCATCGGACACCATATATTTT. This gives the protein CASSFNGPRASDTIYF. The chain is built from TRBV5-1 and TRBJ1-3, with D uncertain. CDR1 is SGHRS and CDR2 is YFSETQ in the germline V gene. This CDR3 region has 16 residues. V shed 2 bases and J shed 8 bases, with 20 bases lying between them.

This clone has only one observation. V is TRBV27 and J is TRBJ1-1, with D tentatively TRBD1 (5 bases). V lost 8 bases and J 11 bases, leaving 36 bases between the germline ends. The CDR3 runs to 18 residues. Germline assignment: CDR1 MNHEY and CDR2 SMNVEV (reference sequence). This CDR3 is CASQTRRGRNSWSLRAFF. Here the CDR3 DNA reads TGTGCCAGCCAAACGCGGCGGGGGAGGAACAGTTGGTCGTTGAGGGCTTTCTTT.

This clone was seen only once. The CDR3 DNA sequence: TGTGCCAGCAGCACCCGGGGCGGTCAAGGCTACGAGCAGTACTTC. Its translation is CASSTRGGQGYEQYF. The chain carries TRBV6-5 and TRBJ2-7; D is possibly TRBD1 or TRBD2 (5 bases each). The V gene lost 6 bases and the J gene lost 3 bases, with 18 bases spanning the gap. CDR3 length equals 15 residues. Germline CDR1 is MNHEY and CDR2 is SVGAGI.

V and J are TRBV2 and TRBJ2-5; the match to TRBD2 covers 7 bases. The CDR3 is 15 amino acids. V dropped 7 bases and J dropped 0; count of bases not matched to a gene: 8. Germline lookup yields CDR1 SNHLY and CDR2 FYNNEI. The CDR3 sequence: CASKLERGNQETQYF. The CDR3 DNA reads TGTGCCAGCAAACTAGAGCGGGGTAACCAAGAGACCCAGTACTTC.

V gene TRBV30 combines with J gene TRBJ2-3, with 12 bases that match TRBD2. This CDR3 region has 13 residues. Germline-derived CDR1 and CDR2 are GTSNPN and SVGIG (reference sequence). The V and J ends lost 5 bases and 5 bases, in that order; junction bases with no gene match: 2. The CDR3 spells CAWATSGRDTQYF. In DNA, the CDR3 is TGTGCCTGGGCGACTAGCGGGAGAGATACGCAGTATTTT.

This clone was counted a single time. This chain connects TRBV4-1 to TRBJ1-1; D is unresolved. Trimming cost V 1 base and J 6 bases, with 9 bases left between them. Germline lookup yields CDR1 MGHRA and CDR2 YSYEKL. The CDR3 is made up of 13 amino acids. This CDR3 is CASSQVGPSEAFF. The CDR3 bases are TGCGCCAGCAGCCAAGTTGGACCTTCTGAAGCTTTCTTT.

The J gene is TRBJ2-3, the V gene TRBV5-1, with 11 nucleotides matching TRBD2. The CDR3 covers 17 residues. V shed 1 base and J 4 bases; nucleotides not matched to a gene: 8. Germline V gene lookup returns CDR1 SGHRS and CDR2 YFSETQ. CDR3 sequence reads: CASSLITSGGPADTQYF. CDR3 DNA sequence: TGCGCCAGCAGCTTGATCACTAGCGGGGGCCCAGCAGATACGCAGTATTTT.

The CDR3 loop reads CASSVEGRGLTDTQYF. The CDR3 DNA sequence: TGTGCCAGCAGCGTAGAAGGTAGGGGGCTGACAGATACGCAGTATTTT. The chain has TRBV9 and TRBJ2-3, with 7 bases that match TRBD1. The germline CDR1 and CDR2 sequences are SGDLS and YYNGEE. The length of the CDR3 is 16 residues. J lost 3 bases, V lost 0 bases, and 7 bases had no gene match.

V and J are TRBV19 and TRBJ1-3; the D gene is possibly TRBD1 (6 bases). CDR1 LNHDA and CDR2 SQIVND come from the germline V gene (reference sequence). Trimming removed 7 bases at V and 0 bases at J, with 10 bases between. The length of the CDR3 is 14 residues. The CDR3 DNA reads as TGTGCCAGTAATTGGGGGGCCTCTGGAAACACCATATATTTT. Protein product: CASNWGASGNTIYF.

This clone was detected a few times. The rearrangement links TRBV27 to TRBJ1-4, with D maybe TRBD1 (5 bases). The CDR3 is 14 amino acids. V was trimmed by 5 bases and J by 7 bases, leaving 14 bases between them. Germline CDR1 is MNHEY and CDR2 is SMNVEV (reference sequence). The CDR3 here is CASSTGLWGEKLFF. DNA of the CDR3: TGTGCCAGCAGTACAGGACTATGGGGTGAAAAACTGTTTTTT.

This clone showed up just once. The J gene is TRBJ1-1, the V gene TRBV6-5, with TRBD1 as a possible D gene (6 bases). The ends were cut back, 8 bases at V and 5 bases at J, with 12 bases in the middle. Germline CDR1 MNHEY, CDR2 SVGAGI. This CDR3 region has 12 residues. CDR3 amino acids: CASRRGATEAFF. The CDR3 DNA is TGTGCCAGCCGCAGGGGTGCGACTGAAGCTTTCTTT.

V and J are TRBV19 and TRBJ1-3; no clear D. Germline loops: CDR1 LNHDA, CDR2 SQIVND (reference sequence). V lost 6 bases, J lost 0 bases, and 15 bases lay in between. The CDR3 runs to 16 residues. DNA for the CDR3: TGTGCCAGTAGGGGAGGCGGACTGAGCTCTGGAAACACCATATATTTT. Translating it yields CASRGGGLSSGNTIYF.

The chain joins TRBV2 to TRBJ2-3; D may be TRBD1 or TRBD2 (5 bases each). With 4 bases removed from V and 0 bases from J, the gap between germline ends came to 11 bases. This CDR3 spans 15 amino acids. CDR1 is SNHLY, CDR2 FYNNEI, per germline. The CDR3 spells CASSGRRGSTDTQYF. The DNA for the CDR3 is TGTGCCAGCAGTGGTCGACGGGGCAGCACAGATACGCAGTATTTT.

The chain recombines TRBV19 with TRBJ1-4; tentatively, D is TRBD1 (5 bases). Trimming took 2 bases from V and 7 from J, leaving 17 bases between them. The CDR3 consists of 16 residues. Looked up from germline, CDR1 is LNHDA and CDR2 is SQIVND (reference sequence). The CDR3 sequence: CASSIFGGRRGEKLFF. CDR3 DNA sequence: TGTGCCAGTAGTATATTTGGTGGCAGGAGGGGTGAAAAACTGTTTTTT.

V and J are TRBV4-2 and TRBJ2-2; D is possibly TRBD2 (6 bases). This CDR3 contains 14 residues. The germline gives CDR1 LGHNA, CDR2 YNFKEQ. The germline V and J ends were trimmed by 5 bases and 4 bases, with 11 bases remaining between them. In DNA form, the CDR3 reads TGTGCCAGCAGCTTAGCGGCAGCCACCGGGGAGCTGTTTTTT. This gives the protein CASSLAAATGELFF.

This clone came up a few times. This chain joins TRBV19 and TRBJ1-1; no clear D. The V gene lost 5 bases and the J gene lost 8 bases, with 6 bases spanning the gap. Germline V gene sequence: CDR1 LNHDA, CDR2 SQIVND (reference sequence). This CDR3 has 10 amino acids. In DNA, the CDR3 is TGTGCCAGTAGTTCGTCAGAAGCTTTCTTT. Translating gives CASSSSEAFF.

The chain recombines TRBV5-1 with TRBJ2-2; the D is unclear. Germline V gene data show CDR1 as SGHRS and CDR2 as YFSETQ. The CDR3 loop spans 15 amino acids. The V and J ends lost 0 bases and 6 bases respectively, with 12 bases between them. The DNA of the CDR3 is TGCGCCAGCAGCTTGGAACTTCCTTGGGCCGGGGAGCTGTTTTTT. Amino acids: CASSLELPWAGELFF.

This chain uses TRBV5-6 with TRBJ2-3, with TRBD1 as a possible D gene (6 bases). Germline-derived CDR1 and CDR2 are SGHDT and YYEEEE. V dropped 5 bases and J dropped 2 bases, with 15 bases sitting between them. This CDR3 has 15 residues. The CDR3 DNA is TGTGCCAGCAGTCTCGACAGGAGTTACACAGATACGCAGTATTTT. It translates to CASSLDRSYTDTQYF.

V usage is TRBV7-9 and J usage is TRBJ1-2; D remains unclear. Trimming shortened V by 6 bases and J by 6 bases, and 14 bases separated the two germline ends. CDR1 is SEHNR and CDR2 is FQNEAQ in the germline V gene (reference sequence). This CDR3 has 13 amino acids. The CDR3 DNA reads as TGTGCCAGCAGGCCGTCCGCGAGCCATGGCTACACCTTC. Its protein product is CASRPSASHGYTF.